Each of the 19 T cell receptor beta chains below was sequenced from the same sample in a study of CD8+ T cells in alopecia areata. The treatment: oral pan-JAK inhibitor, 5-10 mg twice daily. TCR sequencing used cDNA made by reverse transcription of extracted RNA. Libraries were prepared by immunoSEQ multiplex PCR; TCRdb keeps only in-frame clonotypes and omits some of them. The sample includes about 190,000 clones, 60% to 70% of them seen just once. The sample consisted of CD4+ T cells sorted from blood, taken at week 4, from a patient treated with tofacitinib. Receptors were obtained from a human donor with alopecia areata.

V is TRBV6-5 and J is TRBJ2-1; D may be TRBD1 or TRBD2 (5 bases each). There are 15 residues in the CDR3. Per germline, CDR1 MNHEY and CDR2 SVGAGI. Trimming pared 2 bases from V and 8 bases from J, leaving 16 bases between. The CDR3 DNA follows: TGTGCCAGCAGTTACCGGGACCCTCGGTACCATGAGCAGTTCTTC. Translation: CASSYRDPRYHEQFF.

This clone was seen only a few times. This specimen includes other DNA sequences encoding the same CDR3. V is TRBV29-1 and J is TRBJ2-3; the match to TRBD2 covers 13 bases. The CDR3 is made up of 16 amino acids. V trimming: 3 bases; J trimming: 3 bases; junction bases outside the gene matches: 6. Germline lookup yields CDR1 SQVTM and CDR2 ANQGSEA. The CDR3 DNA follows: TGCAGCGTTGAGAGGACTAGCGGGAGTTCAACAGATACGCAGTATTTT. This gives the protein CSVERTSGSSTDTQYF.

CDR3 in DNA: TGTGCCAGCAGCTTACGGGGTTTGGGTGGCTACACCTTC. Its protein product is CASSLRGLGGYTF. The chain links TRBV7-2 to TRBJ1-2, with D hard to call. The CDR3 spans 13 residues. Germline V gives CDR1 SGHTA, CDR2 FQGNSA. Trimming removed 2 bases from V and 7 bases from J, with 11 bases in between.

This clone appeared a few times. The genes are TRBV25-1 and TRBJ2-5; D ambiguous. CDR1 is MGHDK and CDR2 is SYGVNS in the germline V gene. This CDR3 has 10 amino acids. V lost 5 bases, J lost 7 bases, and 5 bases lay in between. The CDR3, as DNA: TGTGCCAGCAGTTACCGGACCCAGTACTTC. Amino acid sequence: CASSYRTQYF.

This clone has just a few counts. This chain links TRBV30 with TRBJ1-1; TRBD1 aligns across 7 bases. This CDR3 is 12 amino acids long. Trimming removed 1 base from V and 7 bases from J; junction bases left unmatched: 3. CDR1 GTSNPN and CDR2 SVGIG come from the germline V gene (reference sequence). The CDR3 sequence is CAWSAGTVEAFF. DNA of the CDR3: TGTGCCTGGAGTGCAGGGACAGTTGAAGCTTTCTTT. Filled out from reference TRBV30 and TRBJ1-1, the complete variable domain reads SQTIHQWPATLVQPVGSPLSLECTVEGTSNPNLYWYRQAAGRGLQLLFYSVGIGQISSEVPQNLSASRPQDRQFILSSKKLLLSDSGFYLCAWSAGTVEAFFGQGTRLTVV.

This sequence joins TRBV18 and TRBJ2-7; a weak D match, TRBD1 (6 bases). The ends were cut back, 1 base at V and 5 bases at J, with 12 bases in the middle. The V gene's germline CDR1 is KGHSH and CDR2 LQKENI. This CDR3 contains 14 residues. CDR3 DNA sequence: TGTGCCAGCTCACCACTGGGGGCCCAGGACGAGCAGTACTTC. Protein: CASSPLGAQDEQYF.

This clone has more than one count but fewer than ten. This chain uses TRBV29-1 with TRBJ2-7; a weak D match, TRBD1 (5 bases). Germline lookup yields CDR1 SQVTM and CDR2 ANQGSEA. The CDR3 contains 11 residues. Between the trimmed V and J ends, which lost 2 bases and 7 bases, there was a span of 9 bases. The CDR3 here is CSVEKGWEQYF. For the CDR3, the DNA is TGCAGCGTTGAAAAGGGGTGGGAGCAGTACTTC.

The CDR3 DNA reads as TGCAGCGTCATGACGGGGGGCTCTGGGGCCAACGTCCTGACTTTC. The encoded protein is CSVMTGGSGANVLTF. This chain uses TRBV29-1 with TRBJ2-6, with 7 bases aligning to TRBD2. The CDR3 runs 15 residues. The junction had 5 bases not matched to a gene; V was cut back by 6 bases and J by 0 bases. From germline, CDR1 is SQVTM and CDR2 ANQGSEA.

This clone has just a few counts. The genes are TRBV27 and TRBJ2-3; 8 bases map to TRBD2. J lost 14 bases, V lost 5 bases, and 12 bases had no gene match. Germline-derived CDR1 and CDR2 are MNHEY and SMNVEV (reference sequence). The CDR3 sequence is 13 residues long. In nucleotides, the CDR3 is TGTGCCAGCAGTCCTCATCTAGGGACTAGGTCGTATTTT. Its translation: CASSPHLGTRSYF.

CDR3 sequence reads: CASSLATDQETQYF. Written as DNA, the CDR3 is TGCGCCAGCAGCTTGGCCACGGACCAAGAGACCCAGTACTTC. The chain couples TRBV5-1 to TRBJ2-5; D remains ambiguous. V was clipped by 0 bases and J by 0 bases, with 6 bases between them. The CDR3 is made up of 14 amino acids. Germline V gives CDR1 SGHRS, CDR2 YFSETQ. The full variable domain, completed using reference TRBV5-1 and TRBJ2-5, is KAGVTQTPRYLIKTRGQQVTLSCSPISGHRSVSWYQQTPGQGLQFLFEYFSETQRNKGNFPGRFSGRQFSNSRSEMNVSTLELGDSALYLCASSLATDQETQYFGPGTRLLVL.

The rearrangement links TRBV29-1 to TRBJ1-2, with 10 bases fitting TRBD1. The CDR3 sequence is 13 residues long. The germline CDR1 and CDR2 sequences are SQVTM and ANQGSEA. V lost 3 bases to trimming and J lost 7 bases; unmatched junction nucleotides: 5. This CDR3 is CSVDGTGAVGYTF. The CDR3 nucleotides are TGCAGCGTTGATGGGACAGGGGCAGTTGGCTACACCTTC.

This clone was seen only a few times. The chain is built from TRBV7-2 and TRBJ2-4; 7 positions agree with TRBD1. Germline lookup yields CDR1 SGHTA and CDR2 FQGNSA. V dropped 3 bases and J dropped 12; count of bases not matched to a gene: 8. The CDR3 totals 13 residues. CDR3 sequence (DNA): TGTGCCAGCAGCTTTAGGGGGCTAAGCTCTCAGTACTTC. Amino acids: CASSFRGLSSQYF.

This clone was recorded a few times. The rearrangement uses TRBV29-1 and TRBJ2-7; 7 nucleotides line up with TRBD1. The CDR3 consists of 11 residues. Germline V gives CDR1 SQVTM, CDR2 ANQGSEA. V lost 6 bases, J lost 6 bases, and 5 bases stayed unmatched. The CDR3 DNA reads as TGCAGCGTGCGACAGGGTTCCGAGCAGTACTTC. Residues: CSVRQGSEQYF.

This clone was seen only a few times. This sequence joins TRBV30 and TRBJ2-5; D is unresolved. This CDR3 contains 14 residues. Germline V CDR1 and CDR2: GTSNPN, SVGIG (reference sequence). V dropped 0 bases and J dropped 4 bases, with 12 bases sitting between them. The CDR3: CAWSVNAVGETQYF. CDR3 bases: TGTGCCTGGAGTGTAAATGCAGTGGGAGAGACCCAGTACTTC.

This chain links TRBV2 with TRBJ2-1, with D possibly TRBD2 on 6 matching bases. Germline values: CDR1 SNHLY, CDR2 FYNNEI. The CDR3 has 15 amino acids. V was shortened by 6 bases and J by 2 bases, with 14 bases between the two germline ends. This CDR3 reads CASSVSLATYNEQFF. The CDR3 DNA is TGTGCCAGCAGCGTCTCCCTAGCGACCTACAATGAGCAGTTCTTC.

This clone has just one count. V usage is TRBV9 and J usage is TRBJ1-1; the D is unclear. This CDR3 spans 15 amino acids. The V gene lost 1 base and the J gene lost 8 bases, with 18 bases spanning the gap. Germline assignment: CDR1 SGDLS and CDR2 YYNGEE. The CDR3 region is CASSVKGSHPPEAFF. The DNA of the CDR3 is TGTGCCAGCAGCGTAAAGGGCAGTCATCCCCCCGAAGCTTTCTTT.

The CDR3 coding sequence is TGCAGCGTTGGCCCCCCTCCGGGCCGAAACACAGATACGCAGTATTTT. This translates into CSVGPPPGRNTDTQYF. V gene TRBV29-1 combines with J gene TRBJ2-3; the D is unclear. The germline V gene has CDR1 SQVTM and CDR2 ANQGSEA. The CDR3 has 16 amino acids. V was pared by 4 bases and J by 2 bases, with 19 bases between.

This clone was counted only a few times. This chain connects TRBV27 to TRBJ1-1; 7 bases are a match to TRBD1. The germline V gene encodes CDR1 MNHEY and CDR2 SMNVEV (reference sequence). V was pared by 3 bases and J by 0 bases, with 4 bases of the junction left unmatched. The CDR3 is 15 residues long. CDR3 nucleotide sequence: TGTGCCAGCAGTTTCCATGGGACAGTGAACACTGAAGCTTTCTTT. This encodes CASSFHGTVNTEAFF.

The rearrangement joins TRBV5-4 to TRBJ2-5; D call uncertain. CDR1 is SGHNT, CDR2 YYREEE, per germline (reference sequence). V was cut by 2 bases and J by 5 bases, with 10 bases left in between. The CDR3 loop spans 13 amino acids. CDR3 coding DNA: TGTGCCAGCAGCTTAGGGTCTGCGGAGACCCAGTACTTC. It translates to CASSLGSAETQYF.